This T cell receptor (beta chain) was sequenced for a study of cytomegalovirus exposure and HLA in healthy donors. Across the whole study: Some 85 million unique TCRs, all from HLA-typed donors, were included in an early release of the data. The study's findings and limits: In vitro assays verified that a few CMV-associated chains recognized CMV antigens specifically. Earlier analysis looked at TCR beta V segments, and most were productive about 87% or about 30% of the time.

This clone was observed once. What it recognizes is unknown. Researchers ran the PCR with 60 Vbeta and 13 Jbeta primers. Only in-frame clones appear in the TCRdb table, and some are missing; sequencing was by immunoSEQ multiplex PCR. Among fewer than 200,000 clones, roughly 82% were seen once, and the ten largest hold approximately 1.5%. The germline CDR1 and CDR2 sequences are SGHDN and FVKESK. CDR3 size: 13 residues. V shed 4 bases and J shed 0 bases, with 6 bases lying between them. The source is a girl aged 10-17 years in good health and CMV-seropositive. The rearrangement links TRBV14 to TRBJ1-1; D gene ambiguous. The sequenced sample consisted of PBMCs. The CDR3 DNA reads as TGTGCCAGCAGCCCAGGTATGAACACTGAAGCTTTCTTT. Encoded protein: CASSPGMNTEAFF.